The following is a T cell receptor beta chain sequence with its context. This clone was counted between two and nine times. The clone's antigen remains unknown. Per-nucleotide qualities are absent, and no much larger clonotype sits a single base away. CDR1 and CDR2 are drawn from the germline V gene (reference sequence): SEHNR, FQNEAQ. The V end loses 7 bases and the J end loses 6 bases, and a stretch of 15 bases separates them. The CDR3 starts with the cysteine, ends with the phenylalanine, and has 13 residues. The only DNA kept is the CDR3, 39 bases in frame from the first base. The immunoSEQ Assay, a bias-controlled multiplex PCR, was used to amplify TCRbeta CDR3 regions from genomic DNA. The published analysis was carried out like this. Within the assay, amplification of reference gene primers was used to estimate how many nucleated cells each sample contained. Sequence reads were collapsed and filtered to measure the absolute abundance of every unique TCRbeta CDR3 rearrangement. For each sample, productive Simpson clonality was calculated as the square root of Simpson's diversity index over productive rearrangements. TCRdb mirrors the immuneACCESS table, restricted to in-frame sequences. Some clones are absent from its copies; in checked studies, under half trace to an unresolved V gene, and the reason for the others is unknown. V and J calls and clone size are as listed in that table; D and trimming were resolved from the DNA. The sample data list about 440,000 clones, and 80% to 95% of these were observed just once. About 0.57% of the sample rests with the top ten.

The data were obtained in a study of blood T cell repertoires in COVID-19 (dated by TCRdb to about 2020). Looking at the study overall: Samples covering the acute and convalescent phases of COVID-19 were provided by collaborators in the United States, Italy and Spain. The sample metadata nearly always contained a de-identified subject ID, COVID-19 status, age in years and sex. HLA class I and class II types, where available, came from metadata supplied by the sample provider rather than from assay-based typing. Subjects who had been exposed to COVID-19, were actively infected with it, or had recovered from it provided the deeply sampled blood TCRbeta repertoires that made up the dataset. The samples were drawn from two sources: the first 160 participants of the ongoing ImmuneRACE study, and 950 to 1,500 subjects contributed by 6 global collaborators. The repertoires were released in a freely available public database meant as a resource for research on the immune response to SARS-CoV-2. The material from the prospective study consisted of cDNA or gDNA derived from T cells, B-cell-depleted T cells, or PBMCs. Findings and caveats that apply to the study as a whole: Clinical and demographic metadata were provided uncurated, with the amount varying by source and participant.

Enrolling through a virtual design, the prospective study's participants ranged in age from roughly 18 to 90 years and lived across 24 United States geographic areas. In the prospective study, participants were assigned to cohorts based on the clinical history participants reported in a screening survey and a study questionnaire. Recovered participants in ImmuneRACE Cohort 3 were defined as having two consecutive negative NP/OP PCR tests, clearance from a healthcare professional, or resolution of symptoms. In the prospective study, mobile phlebotomists collected whole blood, serum and a nasopharyngeal or oropharyngeal swab from each participant. Over a roughly 2-month period, participants in the prospective study had the option of providing additional blood draws and questionnaires. Before DNA extraction, prospective study blood samples were shipped either frozen or at room temperature.

The V and J segments used are TRBV7-9 and TRBJ1-2; TRBD1 is possibly the D segment (5 matching bases). Sequencing was carried out using PBMCs or T cells enriched from blood (not recorded which). The source of this sequence is a man between 18 and 29 years old who had recovered from COVID-19. The nucleotides read TGTGCCAGCATCAACCCCGGACAAGATGGCTACACCTTC. Translated, it reads CASINPGQDGYTF.